This entry concerns a single TCR beta chain. This sample is part of a study of T-cell reconstitution after alpha-beta-depleted transplantation in children. A TCRbeta library incorporating unique molecular identifiers was prepared. TCRdb reprocessed the PCR reads with MiXCR, giving one entry per CDR3 protein. The sample has under 50,000 distinct CDR3 sequences, roughly half seen once. The CDR3 spans 13 residues. The germline gives CDR1 MNHEY, CDR2 SVGEGT. The V end lost 7 bases, the J end lost 2 bases, and 10 bases lay between the germline ends. The sequence was collected from a boy younger than two with SCID, due to receive a stem cell transplant. This chain connects TRBV6-2 or TRBV6-3 to TRBJ2-3, with D possibly TRBD2 on 6 matching bases. Sequenced material: peripheral blood, taken before TCRalphabeta/CD19-depleted stem cell transplant. CDR3 nucleotides: TGTGCCAGCACGGGACTTTTCACAGATACGCAGTATTTT. As protein: CASTGLFTDTQYF.